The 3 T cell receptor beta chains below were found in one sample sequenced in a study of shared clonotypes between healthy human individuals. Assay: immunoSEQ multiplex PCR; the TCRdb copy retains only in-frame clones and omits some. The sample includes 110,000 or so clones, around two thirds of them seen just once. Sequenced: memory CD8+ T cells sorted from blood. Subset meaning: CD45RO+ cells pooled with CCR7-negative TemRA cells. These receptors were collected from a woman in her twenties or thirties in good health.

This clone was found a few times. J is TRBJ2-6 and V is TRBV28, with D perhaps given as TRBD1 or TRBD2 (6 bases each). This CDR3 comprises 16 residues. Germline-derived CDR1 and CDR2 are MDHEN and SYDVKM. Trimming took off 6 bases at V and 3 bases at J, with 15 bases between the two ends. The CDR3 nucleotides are TGTGCCAGCAGCACCCTACAGGGAGGTGGGGCCAACGTCCTGACTTTC. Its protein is CASSTLQGGGANVLTF.

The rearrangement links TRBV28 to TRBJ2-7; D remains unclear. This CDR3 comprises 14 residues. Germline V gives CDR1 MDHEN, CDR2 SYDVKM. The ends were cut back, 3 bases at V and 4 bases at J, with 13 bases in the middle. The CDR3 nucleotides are TGTGCCAGCAGTTTTCGCCTTACCGTGTACGAGCAGTACTTC. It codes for CASSFRLTVYEQYF.

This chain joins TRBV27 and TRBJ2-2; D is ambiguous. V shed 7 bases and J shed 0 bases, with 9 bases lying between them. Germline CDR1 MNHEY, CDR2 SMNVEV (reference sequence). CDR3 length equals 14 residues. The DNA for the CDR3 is TGTGCCAGCACTCTCTCCGCGAACACCGGGGAGCTGTTTTTT. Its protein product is CASTLSANTGELFF.